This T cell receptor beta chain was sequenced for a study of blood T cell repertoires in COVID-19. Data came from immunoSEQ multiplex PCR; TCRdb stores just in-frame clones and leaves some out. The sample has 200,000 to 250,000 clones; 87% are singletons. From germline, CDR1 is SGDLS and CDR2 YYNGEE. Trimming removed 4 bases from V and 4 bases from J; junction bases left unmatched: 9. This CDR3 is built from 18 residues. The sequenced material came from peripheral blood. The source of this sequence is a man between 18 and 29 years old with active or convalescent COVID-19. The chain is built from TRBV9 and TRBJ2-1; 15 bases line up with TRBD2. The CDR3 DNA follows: TGTGCCAGCAGCCCCGGGACTAGCGGGAGGTCAAGGTACAATGAGCAGTTCTTC. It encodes CASSPGTSGRSRYNEQFF.